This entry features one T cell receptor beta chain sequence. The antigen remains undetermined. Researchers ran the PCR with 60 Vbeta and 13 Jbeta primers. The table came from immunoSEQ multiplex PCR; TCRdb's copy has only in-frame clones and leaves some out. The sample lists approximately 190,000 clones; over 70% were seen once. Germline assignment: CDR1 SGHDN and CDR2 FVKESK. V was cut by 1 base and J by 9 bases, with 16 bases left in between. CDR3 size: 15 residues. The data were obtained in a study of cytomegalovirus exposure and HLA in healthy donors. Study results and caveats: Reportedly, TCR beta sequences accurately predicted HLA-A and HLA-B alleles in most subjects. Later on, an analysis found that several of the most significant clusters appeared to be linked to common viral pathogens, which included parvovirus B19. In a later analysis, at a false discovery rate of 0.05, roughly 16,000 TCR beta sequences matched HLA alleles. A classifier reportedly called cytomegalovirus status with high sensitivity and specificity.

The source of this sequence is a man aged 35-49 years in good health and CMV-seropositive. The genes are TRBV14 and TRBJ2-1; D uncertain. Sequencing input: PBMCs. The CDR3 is CASSQGLVMAVEQFF. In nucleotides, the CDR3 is TGTGCCAGCAGCCAAGGTCTAGTAATGGCGGTTGAGCAGTTCTTC.